A selection of T cell receptor beta chains follows, all from one sample in a study of blood T cells in healthy people across ages. TCRdb reprocessed the 5' RACE reads via MiXCR and lists one record per CDR3 protein. The sample gives 540,000 or so distinct CDR3 sequences, 24% of which show up once; approximately 8.7% is in the top ten. A further study also used this sample, focusing on T cells of mothers and their children.

Sequencing used blood. The receptors derive from a boy aged 5 to 17 in good health. Both conserved end residues are part of each CDR3. The order of the fields is V gene, J gene, CDR3 protein.

V: TRBV29-1; J: TRBJ2-7; CDR3: CSVEGTGLLEQYF
V: TRBV4-1; J: TRBJ2-5; CDR3: CASSQDPSRKETQYF
V: TRBV7-9; J: -; CDR3: CASSRRQGATGETQYF
V: TRBV11-1; J: TRBJ2-5; CDR3: CASSGRLAGVETQYF
V: TRBV3-1; J: TRBJ2-4; CDR3: CASRKGGDGNIQYF
V: TRBV25-1; J: TRBJ1-5; CDR3: CASSGEGPVNQPQHF
V: TRBV27; J: TRBJ2-7; CDR3: CASSLGGTGNEQYF
V: TRBV7-9; J: TRBJ1-2; CDR3: CASSLAGTRDYGYTF
V: TRBV11-2; J: TRBJ2-7; CDR3: CASSSGAGRAYEQYF
V: TRBV27; J: TRBJ2-1; CDR3: CASSSLMDFYNEQFF
V: TRBV28; J: -; CDR3: CASRPSGGAYEQYF
V: TRBV20-1; J: TRBJ2-5; CDR3: CSARLGQPQETQYF
V: TRBV11-2; J: TRBJ2-1; CDR3: CASSTVRDYSYNEQFF
V: TRBV11-2; J: TRBJ2-7; CDR3: CASSEGQNSYEQYF
V: TRBV6-4; J: TRBJ2-3; CDR3: CASSDGGDTDTQYF
V: TRBV9; J: TRBJ2-3; CDR3: CASSVGSYTDTQYF